This passage covers 6 T cell receptor beta chains from one sample sequenced in a study of shared clonotypes between healthy human individuals. TCRdb's copy holds only in-frame clones and misses some; the assay was immunoSEQ multiplex PCR. The sample has roughly 450,000 clones, less than 85% seen once. The specimen sequenced was PBMCs. The receptors here all came from a woman aged 40 to 50 in good health. Some clones in this sample may be carry-over from other donors' samples.

The rearrangement uses TRBV5-1 and TRBJ2-2; D gene uncertain. The CDR3 sequence is 16 residues long. Germline CDR1 SGHRS, CDR2 YFSETQ. Deletions cut 4 bases from V and 9 bases from J, with 22 bases between. In DNA, the CDR3 is TGCGCCAGCAGCCCAAACCTCCCAATTGAGGTCAGGGAGCTGTTTTTT. Translation: CASSPNLPIEVRELFF.

This clone was observed a few times. This chain links TRBV6-6 with TRBJ2-2; D is unresolved. Germline CDR1 is MNHNY and CDR2 is SVGAGI (reference sequence). This CDR3 comprises 14 residues. The V end lost 0 bases, the J end lost 4 bases, and 6 bases lay between the germline ends. This CDR3 reads CASSYSLSTGELFF. DNA of the CDR3: TGTGCCAGCAGTTACTCACTAAGCACCGGGGAGCTGTTTTTT.

This clone has only a few counts. This rearrangement joins TRBV19 to TRBJ1-1; perhaps TRBD1 as D (6 bases). This CDR3 region has 14 residues. V lost 4 bases, J lost 3 bases, and 12 bases lay in between. In germline, CDR1 is LNHDA, CDR2 SQIVND (reference sequence). CDR3 in DNA: TGTGCCAGTAGTAACCCAGGGGCCGACACTGAAGCTTTCTTT. This sequence encodes CASSNPGADTEAFF.

CDR3 sequence (DNA): TGTGCCAGCAGCTTAAGGGGTGAGCAGCCCCAGCATTTT. Its protein is CASSLRGEQPQHF. This sequence joins TRBV7-2 and TRBJ1-5; tentative D call: TRBD1 (5 bases). CDR1 SGHTA and CDR2 FQGNSA come from the germline V gene. The CDR3 length is 13 residues. With 2 bases removed from V and 7 bases from J, the gap between germline ends came to 9 bases.

This clone occurred once. The chain joins TRBV7-6 to TRBJ2-7, with TRBD2 as a possible D gene (5 bases). Germline CDR1 is SGHVS and CDR2 is FNYEAQ. Trimming left V 5 bases short and J 3 bases short, with 11 bases between. The CDR3 runs 13 residues. The CDR3 sequence is CASSPRRSYEQYF. CDR3 sequence (DNA): TGTGCCAGCAGCCCTAGGAGGAGCTACGAGCAGTACTTC.

The rearrangement links TRBV10-3 to TRBJ1-2; 12 bases agree with TRBD1. With 1 base clipped from V and 6 bases from J, the junction kept 3 bases outside the gene matches. The CDR3 has 15 residues. Germline V gives CDR1 ENHRY, CDR2 SYGVKD. CDR3 sequence reads: CAISEFGTGGNGYTF. In DNA, the CDR3 is TGTGCCATCAGTGAGTTTGGGACAGGGGGCAATGGCTACACCTTC.